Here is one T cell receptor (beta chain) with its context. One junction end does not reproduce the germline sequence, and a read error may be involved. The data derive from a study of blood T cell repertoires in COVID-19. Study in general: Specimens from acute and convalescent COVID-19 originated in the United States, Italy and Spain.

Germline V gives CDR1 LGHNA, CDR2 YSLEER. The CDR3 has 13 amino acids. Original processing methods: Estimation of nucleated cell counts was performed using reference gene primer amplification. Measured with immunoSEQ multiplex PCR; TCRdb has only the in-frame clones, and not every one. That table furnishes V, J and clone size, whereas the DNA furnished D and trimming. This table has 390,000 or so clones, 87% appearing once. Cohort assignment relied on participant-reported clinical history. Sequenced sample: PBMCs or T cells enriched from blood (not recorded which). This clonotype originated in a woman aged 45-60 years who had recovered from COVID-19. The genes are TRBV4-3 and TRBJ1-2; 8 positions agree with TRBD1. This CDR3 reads CASSPGRQGAIGF. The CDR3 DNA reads TGCGCCAGCAGCCCTGGACGGCAGGGGGCAATTGGGTTC.